This TCR beta chain is drawn from a study of blood T cell repertoires in COVID-19. Background on the study: Sites across the United States, Italy and Spain contributed samples from acute and convalescent COVID-19.

Study processing details: Reference gene primers were amplified, and this amplification served to estimate nucleated cell counts. The assay was immunoSEQ multiplex PCR, and TCRdb's table has in-frame clones only and misses some. V, J and clone size are taken as reported in that table, and D and trimming were inferred from the DNA itself. Of around 160,000 clones listed, about 88% are singletons. The TCR sequence derives from an elderly woman with acute or convalescent COVID-19. The sequencing input was peripheral blood.

CDR3 protein: CASSMGGLLHTEAFF. The DNA for the CDR3 is TGTGCCAGTAGTATGGGGGGTCTACTACACACTGAAGCTTTCTTT. This chain uses TRBV19 with TRBJ1-1; a weak D match, TRBD1 (5 bases). Germline V gene data show CDR1 as LNHDA and CDR2 as SQIVND (reference sequence). V lost 3 bases and J lost 3, with 14 bases in between. The CDR3 is 15 residues long.